This T cell receptor beta chain derives from a study of T cell repertoires in cytomegalovirus infection. Germline loops: CDR1 MNHNS, CDR2 SASEGT. This CDR3 has 15 amino acids. Trimming cost V 2 bases and J 9 bases, with 17 bases left between them. TCRdb redid the calling of the reads with MiXCR, one entry per CDR3 protein. Among some 940,000 distinct CDR3 sequences listed, approximately 31% were seen once. Turning to this clonotype: As yet, its antigen is unknown.

The specimen was cultured CD8+ T cells from PBMCs, collected from culture after CMV antigen stimulation. This clonotype was sampled from a human donor in good health (CMV status not recorded). Some clones in this sample may be carry-over from other donors' samples. The chain is built from TRBV6-1 and TRBJ2-1; possibly TRBD1 for D (6 bases). As DNA, the CDR3 is TGTGCCAGCAGTGAATACAGGGAATTGCAGGGTGAGCAGTTCTTC. Protein sequence: CASSEYRELQGEQFF.